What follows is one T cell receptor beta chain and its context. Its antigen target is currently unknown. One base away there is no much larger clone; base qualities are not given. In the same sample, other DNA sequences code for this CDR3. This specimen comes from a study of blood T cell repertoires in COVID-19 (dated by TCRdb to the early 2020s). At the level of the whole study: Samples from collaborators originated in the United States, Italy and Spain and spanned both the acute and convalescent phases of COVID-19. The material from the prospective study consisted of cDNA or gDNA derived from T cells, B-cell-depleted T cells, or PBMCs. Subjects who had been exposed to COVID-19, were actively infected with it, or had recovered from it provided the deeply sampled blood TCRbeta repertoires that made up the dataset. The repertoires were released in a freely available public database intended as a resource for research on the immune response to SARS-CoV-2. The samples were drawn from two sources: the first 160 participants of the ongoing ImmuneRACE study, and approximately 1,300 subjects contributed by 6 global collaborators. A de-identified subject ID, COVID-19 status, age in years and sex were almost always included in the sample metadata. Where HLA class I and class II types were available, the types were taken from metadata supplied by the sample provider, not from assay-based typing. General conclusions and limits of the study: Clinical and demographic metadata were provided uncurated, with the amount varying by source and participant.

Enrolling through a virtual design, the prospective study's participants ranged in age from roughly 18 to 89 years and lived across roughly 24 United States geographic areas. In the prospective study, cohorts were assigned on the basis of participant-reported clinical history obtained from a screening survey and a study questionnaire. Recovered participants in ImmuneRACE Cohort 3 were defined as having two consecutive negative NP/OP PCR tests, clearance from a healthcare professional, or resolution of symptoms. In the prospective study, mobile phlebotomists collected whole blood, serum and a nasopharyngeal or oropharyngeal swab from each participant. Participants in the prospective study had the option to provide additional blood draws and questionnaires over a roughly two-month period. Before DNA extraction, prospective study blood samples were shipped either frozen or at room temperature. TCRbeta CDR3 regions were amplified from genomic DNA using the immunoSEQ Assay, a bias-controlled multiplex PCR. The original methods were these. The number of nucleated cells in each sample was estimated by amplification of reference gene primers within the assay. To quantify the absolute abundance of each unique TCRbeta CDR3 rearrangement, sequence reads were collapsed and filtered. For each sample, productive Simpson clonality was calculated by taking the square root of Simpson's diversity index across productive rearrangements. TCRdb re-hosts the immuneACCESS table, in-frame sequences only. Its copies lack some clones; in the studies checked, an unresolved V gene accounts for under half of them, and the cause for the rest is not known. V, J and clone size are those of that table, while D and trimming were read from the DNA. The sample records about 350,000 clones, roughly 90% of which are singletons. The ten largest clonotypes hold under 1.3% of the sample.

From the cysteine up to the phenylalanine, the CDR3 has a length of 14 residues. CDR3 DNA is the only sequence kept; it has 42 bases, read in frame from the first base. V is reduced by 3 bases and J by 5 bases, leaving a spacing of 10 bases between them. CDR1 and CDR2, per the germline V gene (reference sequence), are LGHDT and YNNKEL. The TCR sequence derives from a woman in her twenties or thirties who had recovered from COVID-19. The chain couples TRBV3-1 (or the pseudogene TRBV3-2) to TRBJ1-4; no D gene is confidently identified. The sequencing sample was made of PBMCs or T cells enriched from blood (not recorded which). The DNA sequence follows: TGTGCCAGCAGCCAGGTCCCGGGGAATGAAAAACTGTTTTTT. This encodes CASSQVPGNEKLFF.